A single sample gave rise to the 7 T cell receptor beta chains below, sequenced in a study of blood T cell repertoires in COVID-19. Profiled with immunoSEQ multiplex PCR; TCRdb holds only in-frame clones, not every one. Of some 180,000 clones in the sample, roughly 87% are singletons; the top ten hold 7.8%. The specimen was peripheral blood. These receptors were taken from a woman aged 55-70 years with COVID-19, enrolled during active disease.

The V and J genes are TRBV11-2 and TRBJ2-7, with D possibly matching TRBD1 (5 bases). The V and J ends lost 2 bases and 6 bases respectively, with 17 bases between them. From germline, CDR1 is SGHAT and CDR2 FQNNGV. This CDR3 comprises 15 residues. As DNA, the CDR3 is TGTGCCAGCAGCTTAACAGGAGATTCCTTTGCCGAGCAGTACTTC. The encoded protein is CASSLTGDSFAEQYF. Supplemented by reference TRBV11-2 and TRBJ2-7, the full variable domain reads EAGVAQSPRYKIIEKRQSVAFWCNPISGHATLYWYQQILGQGPKLLIQFQNNGVVDDSQLPKDRFSAERLKGVDSTLKIQPAKLEDSAVYLCASSLTGDSFAEQYFGPGTRLTVT.

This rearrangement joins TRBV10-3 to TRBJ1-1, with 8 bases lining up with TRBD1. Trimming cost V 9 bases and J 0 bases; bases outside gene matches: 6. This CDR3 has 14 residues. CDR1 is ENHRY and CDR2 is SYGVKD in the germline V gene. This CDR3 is CAMRTGFMNTEAFF. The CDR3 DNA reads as TGTGCCATGAGGACAGGGTTCATGAACACTGAAGCTTTCTTT.

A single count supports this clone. The DNA for the CDR3 is TGTGCCAGCAGCCAAGGATCAGGCACAGATACGCAGTATTTT. Translated: CASSQGSGTDTQYF. The V and J genes are TRBV4-2 and TRBJ2-3; no clear D. Trimming took 1 base from V and 1 from J, leaving 6 bases between them. CDR1 and CDR2 from the germline V gene are LGHNA and YNFKEQ. This CDR3 comprises 14 residues.

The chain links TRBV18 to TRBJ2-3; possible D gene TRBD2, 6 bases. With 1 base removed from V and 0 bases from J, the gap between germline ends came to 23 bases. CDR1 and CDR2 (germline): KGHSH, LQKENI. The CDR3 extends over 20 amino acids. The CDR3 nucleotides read TGTGCCAGCTCACCACTACCTCTTAAAGCGGGTCCACCTAGCACAGATACGCAGTATTTT. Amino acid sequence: CASSPLPLKAGPPSTDTQYF.

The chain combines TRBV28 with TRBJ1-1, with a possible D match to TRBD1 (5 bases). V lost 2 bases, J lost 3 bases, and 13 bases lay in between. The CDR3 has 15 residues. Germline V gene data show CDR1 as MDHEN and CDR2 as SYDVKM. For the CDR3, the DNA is TGTGCCAGCAGTTTAGTGGACACATGGCACACTGAAGCTTTCTTT. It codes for CASSLVDTWHTEAFF.

CDR3 DNA: TGTGCCAGCAGCCAAACTCCCACAGGATCGGTGAACTATGGCTACACCTTC. It is translated as CASSQTPTGSVNYGYTF. This chain joins TRBV14 and TRBJ1-2; D may be TRBD1 (5 bases). The CDR3 is 17 amino acids. V lost 2 bases and J 2 bases, leaving 18 bases between the germline ends. Germline V gene lookup returns CDR1 SGHDN and CDR2 FVKESK.

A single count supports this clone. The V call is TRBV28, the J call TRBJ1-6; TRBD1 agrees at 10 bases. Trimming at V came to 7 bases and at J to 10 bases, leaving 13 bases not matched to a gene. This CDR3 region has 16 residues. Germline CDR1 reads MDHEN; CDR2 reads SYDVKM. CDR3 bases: TGTGCCAGCACATCAGATGGTGGGACAGGGGTGTCACCCCTCCACTTT. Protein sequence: CASTSDGGTGVSPLHF.